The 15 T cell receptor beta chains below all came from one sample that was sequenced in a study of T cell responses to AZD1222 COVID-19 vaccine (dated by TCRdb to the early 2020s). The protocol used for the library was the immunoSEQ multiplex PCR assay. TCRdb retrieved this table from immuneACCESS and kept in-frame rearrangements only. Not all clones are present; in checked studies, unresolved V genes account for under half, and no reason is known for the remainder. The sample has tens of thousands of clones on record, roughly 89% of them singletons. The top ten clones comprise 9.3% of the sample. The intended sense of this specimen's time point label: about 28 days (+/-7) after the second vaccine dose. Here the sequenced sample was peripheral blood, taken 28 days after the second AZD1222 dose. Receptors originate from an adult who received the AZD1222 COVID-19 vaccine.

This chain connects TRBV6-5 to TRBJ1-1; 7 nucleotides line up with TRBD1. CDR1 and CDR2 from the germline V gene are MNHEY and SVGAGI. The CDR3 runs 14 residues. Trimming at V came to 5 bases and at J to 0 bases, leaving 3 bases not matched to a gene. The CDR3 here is CASSRQGMNTEAFF. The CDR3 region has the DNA TGTGCCAGCAGTCGACAGGGCATGAACACTGAAGCTTTCTTT.

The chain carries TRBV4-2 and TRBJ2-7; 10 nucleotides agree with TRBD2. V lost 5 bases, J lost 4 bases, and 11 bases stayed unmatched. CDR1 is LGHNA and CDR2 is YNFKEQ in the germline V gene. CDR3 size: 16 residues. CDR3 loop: CASSTRTSGASYEQYF. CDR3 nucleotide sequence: TGTGCCAGCAGCACGCGGACTAGCGGCGCGTCATACGAGCAGTACTTC.

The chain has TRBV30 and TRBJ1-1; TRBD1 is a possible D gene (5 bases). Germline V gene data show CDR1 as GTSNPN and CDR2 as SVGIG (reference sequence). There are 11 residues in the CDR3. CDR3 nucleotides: TGTGCACGGGGGTCGGGCACTGAAGCTTTCTTT. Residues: CARGSGTEAFF.

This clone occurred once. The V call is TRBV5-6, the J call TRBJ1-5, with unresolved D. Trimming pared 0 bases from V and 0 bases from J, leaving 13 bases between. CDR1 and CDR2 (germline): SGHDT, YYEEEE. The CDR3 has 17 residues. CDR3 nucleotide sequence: TGTGCCAGCAGCTTGGCCCTAGGAGGGATTAGCAATCAGCCCCAGCATTTT. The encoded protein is CASSLALGGISNQPQHF.

CDR3 amino acids: CASSLDRLGEQFF. The CDR3 DNA sequence: TGTGCCAGCAGCTTAGATCGGCTCGGTGAGCAGTTCTTC. This sequence joins TRBV7-3 and TRBJ2-1; D is unresolved. CDR3 length: 13 residues. Trimming pared 2 bases from V and 9 bases from J, leaving 11 bases between. Germline-derived CDR1 and CDR2 are SGHTA and FQGTGA.

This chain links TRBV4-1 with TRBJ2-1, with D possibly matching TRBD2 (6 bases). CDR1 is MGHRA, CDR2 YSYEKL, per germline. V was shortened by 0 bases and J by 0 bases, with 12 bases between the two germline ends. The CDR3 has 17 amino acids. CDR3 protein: CASSQELGRSSYNEQFF. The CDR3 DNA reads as TGCGCCAGCAGCCAAGAGTTGGGGAGGAGCTCCTACAATGAGCAGTTCTTC.

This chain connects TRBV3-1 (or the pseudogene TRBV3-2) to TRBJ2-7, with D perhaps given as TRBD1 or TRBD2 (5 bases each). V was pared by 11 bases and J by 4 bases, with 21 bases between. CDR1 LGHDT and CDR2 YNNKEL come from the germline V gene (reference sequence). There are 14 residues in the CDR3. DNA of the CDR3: TGTGCCTCCCACCCTCTATACTGGGGGTACGAGCAGTACTTC. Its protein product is CASHPLYWGYEQYF.

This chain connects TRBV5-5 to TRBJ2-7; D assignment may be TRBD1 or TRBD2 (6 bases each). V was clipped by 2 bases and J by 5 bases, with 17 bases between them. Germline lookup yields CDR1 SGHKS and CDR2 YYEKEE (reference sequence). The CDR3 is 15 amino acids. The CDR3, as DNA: TGTGCCAGCAGCTTTCTGGGGGGCCTTCCGGACGAGCAGTACTTC. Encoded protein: CASSFLGGLPDEQYF. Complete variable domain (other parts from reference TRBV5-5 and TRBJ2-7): DAGVTQSPTHLIKTRGQQVTLRCSPISGHKSVSWYQQVLGQGPQFIFQYYEKEERGRGNFPDRFSARQFPNYSSELNVNALLLGDSALYLCASSFLGGLPDEQYFGPGTRLTVT.

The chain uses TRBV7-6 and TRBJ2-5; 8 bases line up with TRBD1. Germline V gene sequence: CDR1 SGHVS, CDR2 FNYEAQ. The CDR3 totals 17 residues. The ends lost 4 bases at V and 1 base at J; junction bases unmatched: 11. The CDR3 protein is CASSSLGTGRGQETQYF. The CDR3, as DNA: TGTGCCAGCAGCTCCCTCGGGACAGGCCGGGGCCAAGAGACCCAGTACTTC.

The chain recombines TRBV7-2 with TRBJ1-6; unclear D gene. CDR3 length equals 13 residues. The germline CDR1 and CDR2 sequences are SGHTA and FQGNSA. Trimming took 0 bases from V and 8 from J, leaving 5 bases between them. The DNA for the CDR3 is TGTGCCAGCAGCTTAGCTGGGTATTCACCCCTCCACTTT. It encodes CASSLAGYSPLHF.

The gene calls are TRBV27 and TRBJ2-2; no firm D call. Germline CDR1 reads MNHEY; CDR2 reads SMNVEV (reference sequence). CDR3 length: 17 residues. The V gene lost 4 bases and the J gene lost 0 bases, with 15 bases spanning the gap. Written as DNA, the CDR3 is TGTGCCAGCAGTTCCGCAGAGAGAATTACGAACACCGGGGAGCTGTTTTTT. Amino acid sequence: CASSSAERITNTGELFF.

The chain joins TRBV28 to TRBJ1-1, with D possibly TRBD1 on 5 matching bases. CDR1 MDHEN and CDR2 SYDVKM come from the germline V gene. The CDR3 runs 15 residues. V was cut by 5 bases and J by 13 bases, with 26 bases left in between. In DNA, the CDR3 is TGTGCCAGCAGTCAACCGGGACGGGAGCTATGGGGAGATTTCTTT. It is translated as CASSQPGRELWGDFF.

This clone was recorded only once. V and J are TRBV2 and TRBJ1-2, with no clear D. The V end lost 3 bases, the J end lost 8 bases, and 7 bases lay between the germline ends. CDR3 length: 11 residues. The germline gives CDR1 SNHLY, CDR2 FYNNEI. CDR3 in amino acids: CASSDMRGYTF. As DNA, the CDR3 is TGTGCCAGCAGTGATATGAGGGGCTACACCTTC.

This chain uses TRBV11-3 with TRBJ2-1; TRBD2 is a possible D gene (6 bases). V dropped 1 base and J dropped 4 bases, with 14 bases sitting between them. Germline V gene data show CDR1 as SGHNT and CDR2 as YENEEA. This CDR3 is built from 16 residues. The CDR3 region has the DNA TGTGCCAGCAGCTTAGTGTCGGGAGCCTATTACAATGAGCAGTTCTTC. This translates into CASSLVSGAYYNEQFF.

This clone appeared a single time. CDR3 nucleotides: TGTGCCAGCAGCTCGACAGTCCTAACCGGGGAGCTGTTTTTT. Translated: CASSSTVLTGELFF. The chain is built from TRBV6-5 and TRBJ2-2; D is possibly TRBD1 (5 bases). The CDR3 has 14 amino acids. Germline CDR1 reads MNHEY; CDR2 reads SVGAGI. V lost 6 bases, J lost 5 bases, and 13 bases lay in between.